The source of this TCR beta chain is a study of T-cell reconstitution after alpha-beta-depleted transplantation in children (dated by TCRdb to 2016 to 2017). Study-level background: T-cell immune reconstitution after TCRalphabeta/CD19-depleted allogeneic hematopoietic cell transplantation in children was quantitatively tracked in the study by means of TCR repertoire profiling.

Library generation was performed with PCR. Sequencing instrument: Illumina HiSeq 2500. TCR libraries were prepared with molecular barcoding, using unique molecular identifiers to normalize TCRbeta repertoire quantification. The public reads were run again by TCRdb, first through fastp at Q25 and then through MiXCR, and only productive beta chains were kept. When rows share a CDR3 protein, they turn into one entry using the most common DNA and genes. The sample yields 700,000 or so distinct CDR3 sequences; approximately 14% were counted once. Approximately 0.8% of the sample goes to the ten largest clones. The CDR3 holds 16 amino acids from the cysteine to the phenylalanine. This entry keeps only the CDR3 DNA: 48 bases, framed from base 1. Ends trimmed: V by 4 bases, J by 0 bases; bases unmatched to a gene: 5. Looking up the germline V gene yields CDR1 SGHRS and CDR2 YFSETQ. Study-wide findings and limitations: Hyperexpanded clone frequencies declined over subsequent months; after one year, T-cell counts and TCRbeta diversity were mostly attributed to newly produced T cells. In some patients, the high TCRbeta diversity seen at day 60 was put down to recipient T cells and intrathymic progenitors that had survived conditioning. Apparently early alphabetaT-cell count recovery about two months after transplant reportedly relied on only several hundred rapidly expanded clones derived from non-depleted graft cells.

In its sample, this clonotype was seen many times. The specificity of this receptor is unknown. No base-level quality is on record; no much larger clone is a single base apart. This specimen's treatment or condition label, per the study, means: allogeneic hematopoietic cell transplantation with graft depleted of TCRalphabeta T cells and CD19 B cells. TCRalphabeta/CD19-depleted allogeneic hematopoietic cell grafts were given to the transplant recipients, all of whom were children. This receptor was taken from a girl aged 2 to 9 with congenital amegakaryocytic thrombocytopenia, due to receive a stem cell transplant. The sequencing here drew on PBMCs, taken before TCRalphabeta/CD19-depleted stem cell transplant. Rearrangement joined TRBV5-1 to TRBJ1-1; TRBD1 lines up with 11 middle nucleotides. CDR3 protein: CASSGTGGPMNTEAFF. The DNA is TGCGCCAGCAGCGGGACAGGGGGACCTATGAACACTGAAGCTTTCTTT. Beyond the CDR3, the reference TRBV5-1 and TRBJ1-1 genes provide the residues; the full variable domain reads: KAGVTQTPRYLIKTRGQQVTLSCSPISGHRSVSWYQQTPGQGLQFLFEYFSETQRNKGNFPGRFSGRQFSNSRSEMNVSTLELGDSALYLCASSGTGGPMNTEAFFGQGTRLTVV.